These 17 T cell receptor beta chains share one sample of origin, sequenced in a study of response to subunit inactivated influenza vaccine. TCRdb used MiXCR to reprocess the RT-PCR reads, holding one entry per CDR3 protein. The sample holds 490,000 or so distinct CDR3 sequences, 7.6% seen once. The material sequenced was PBMCs from blood, taken roughly 24 months after vaccination. These receptors were obtained from a man in his fifties or sixties who received an inactivated influenza vaccine.

The chain joins TRBV6-1 to TRBJ2-2; 7 nucleotides agree with TRBD1. The germline gives CDR1 MNHNS, CDR2 SASEGT. There are 13 residues in the CDR3. The junction had 2 bases not matched to a gene; V was cut back by 4 bases and J by 6 bases. The CDR3 DNA sequence: TGTGCCAGCAGTGGTCAGGGGGCCGGGGAGCTGTTTTTT. Translating gives CASSGQGAGELFF.

This clonotype was recorded at least ten times. This CDR3 is CAISEPGLDQETQYF. CDR3 in DNA: TGTGCCATCAGTGAGCCGGGACTAGATCAAGAGACCCAGTACTTC. The J gene is TRBJ2-5, the V gene TRBV10-3; 8 bases line up with TRBD2. Germline CDR1 and CDR2: ENHRY and SYGVKD. CDR3 size: 15 residues. The J segment lost 2 bases and the V segment lost 2 bases, leaving 4 bases of the junction unmatched.

The chain uses TRBV12-3 or TRBV12-4 and TRBJ1-6; D remains ambiguous. Trimming took off 0 bases at V and 10 bases at J, with 7 bases between the two ends. The CDR3 runs to 13 residues. The CDR3, as DNA: TGTGCCAGCAGTTTAGCGGCGGGCTCACCCCTCCACTTT. It specifies CASSLAAGSPLHF.

This clonotype has more than one count but fewer than ten. The rearrangement links TRBV24-1 to TRBJ2-3; D unclear. The CDR3 consists of 13 residues. Germline V gene sequence: CDR1 KGHDR, CDR2 SFDVKD. Trimming left V 6 bases short and J 6 bases short, with 12 bases between. The CDR3 loop reads CATSSPAGDTQYF. The CDR3 region has the DNA TGTGCCACCAGTTCCCCGGCCGGGGATACGCAGTATTTT.

Only a few counts were recorded for this clonotype. The V call is TRBV12-3 or TRBV12-4, the J call TRBJ1-4; D may be TRBD1 (5 bases). This CDR3 is 13 amino acids long. V dropped 7 bases and J dropped 8 bases, with 14 bases sitting between them. CDR3 loop: CASTRGAAEKLFF. The CDR3 nucleotides are TGTGCCAGCACCCGAGGGGCAGCCGAAAAACTGTTTTTT.

This clonotype was counted at least ten times. The chain carries TRBV20-1 and TRBJ2-3; 11 bases agree with TRBD2. V was clipped by 8 bases and J by 1 base; unmatched bases: 14. CDR1 is DFQATT and CDR2 is SNEGSKA in the germline V gene (reference sequence). The CDR3 length is 17 residues. CDR3 amino acids: CSYASGGPEERTDTQYF. The DNA for the CDR3 is TGCAGTTATGCTAGCGGGGGGCCTGAAGAACGCACAGATACGCAGTATTTT.

The chain links TRBV20-1 to TRBJ2-5, with D tentatively TRBD1 (5 bases). This CDR3 contains 13 residues. V was shortened by 5 bases and J by 1 base, with 11 bases between the two germline ends. In germline, CDR1 is DFQATT, CDR2 SNEGSKA (reference sequence). This CDR3 is CSASGHVQETQYF. The CDR3 DNA is TGCAGTGCTTCTGGACACGTCCAAGAGACCCAGTACTTC.

The rearrangement links TRBV5-1 to TRBJ2-3; D might be TRBD1 (6 bases). Between the trimmed V and J ends, which lost 0 bases and 2 bases, there was a span of 7 bases. The CDR3 has 14 amino acids. In germline, CDR1 is SGHRS, CDR2 YFSETQ. CDR3 protein: CASSLGDNTDTQYF. CDR3 coding DNA: TGCGCCAGCAGCTTGGGGGACAACACAGATACGCAGTATTTT.

This clonotype was seen a few times. The gene calls are TRBV29-1 and TRBJ2-1; 9 nucleotides line up with TRBD2. This CDR3 spans 14 amino acids. Per the germline V gene, CDR1 is SQVTM and CDR2 is ANQGSEA. V trimming: 4 bases; J trimming: 6 bases; junction bases outside the gene matches: 7. CDR3 region: CSVGFSGRFNEQFF. The CDR3 region has the DNA TGCAGCGTTGGATTTAGCGGGAGATTCAATGAGCAGTTCTTC.

In this sample, this clonotype turned up many times. The chain has TRBV20-1 and TRBJ1-1; D ambiguous. The germline gives CDR1 DFQATT, CDR2 SNEGSKA (reference sequence). The CDR3 sequence is 16 residues long. V shed 6 bases and J shed 1 base, with 21 bases lying between them. Written as DNA, the CDR3 is TGCAGTGCCAATTCCGGGCTCCGAGCCCCGAACACTGAAGCTTTCTTT. Translated, it gives CSANSGLRAPNTEAFF.

CDR3 sequence (DNA): TGCGCCAGCAGCCCCCTCTACGGGACCCTGGGGGAGCAGTACTTC. Translation: CASSPLYGTLGEQYF. J is TRBJ2-7 and V is TRBV4-1, with D perhaps assigned TRBD1 or TRBD2 (5 bases each). This CDR3 is built from 15 residues. Germline lookup yields CDR1 MGHRA and CDR2 YSYEKL. Trimming took off 4 bases at V and 7 bases at J, with 20 bases between the two ends.

This clonotype showed up many times. The CDR3 is CASSFLGTGNTIYF. The CDR3 DNA sequence: TGTGCCAGCAGTTTTTTGGGGACTGGAAACACCATATATTTT. The chain is built from TRBV28 and TRBJ1-3; D remains unclear. Germline-derived CDR1 and CDR2 are MDHEN and SYDVKM. The CDR3 spans 14 residues. V was pared by 3 bases and J by 2 bases, with 8 bases between.

Comment on this clonotype: Relative to the germline gene, one junction end is altered; a read error may explain this. This chain links TRBV7-8 with TRBJ2-7; D perhaps matches TRBD2 (5 bases). This CDR3 is 16 amino acids long. Germline CDR1 SGHVS, CDR2 FQNEAQ. CDR3 bases: TGTGCCAGCAGCTTAGAGGGCGGAGGATACTCCTACGAGGAGTACTTC. This sequence encodes CASSLEGGGYSYEEYF.

The chain joins TRBV29-1 to TRBJ1-1; D is unclear. V was trimmed by 4 bases and J by 4 bases, leaving 4 bases between them. The CDR3 runs 10 residues. Germline V gives CDR1 SQVTM, CDR2 ANQGSEA. CDR3 in DNA: TGCAGCGTTGTGAGCACTGAAGCTTTCTTT. Protein product: CSVVSTEAFF.

The sample holds a few counts of this clonotype. The CDR3 region has the DNA TGCAGTGCTACTTCGTTGGCCAGGCGTCTCAATGAGCAGTTCTTC. Protein: CSATSLARRLNEQFF. The gene calls are TRBV20-1 and TRBJ2-1, with unresolved D. V was cut by 4 bases and J by 6 bases, with 19 bases left in between. This CDR3 has 15 residues. Germline CDR1 reads DFQATT; CDR2 reads SNEGSKA (reference sequence).

The rearrangement links TRBV7-2 to TRBJ2-7; 12 nucleotides match TRBD1. Losses at the gene ends were 4 bases for V and 4 bases for J; bases not matched to a gene: 8. The CDR3 loop spans 16 amino acids. Germline CDR1 is SGHTA and CDR2 is FQGNSA. This CDR3 is CASSYAGTGGGYEQYF. CDR3 DNA sequence: TGTGCCAGCAGCTACGCCGGGACAGGGGGCGGGTACGAGCAGTACTTC.

The rearrangement uses TRBV5-1 and TRBJ2-5; 8 nucleotides agree with TRBD1. Germline CDR1 SGHRS, CDR2 YFSETQ. CDR3 length equals 15 residues. Trimming took 4 bases from V and 5 from J; bases not matched to a gene: 10. CDR3 in amino acids: CASSVRQGLYETQYF. The DNA of the CDR3 is TGCGCCAGCAGCGTTCGACAGGGGCTATACGAGACCCAGTACTTC.